Listed below are T cell receptor beta chains from one sample, sequenced in a study of shared clonotypes between healthy human individuals. The method was immunoSEQ multiplex PCR; TCRdb's version includes in-frame clones alone and lacks a portion of them. This sample has over 850,000 clones, with about 84% found just once. Sequenced: memory CD4+ T cells from PBMCs. Source of these receptors: a young man in good health. Some clones in this sample may be carry-over from other donors' samples. Both conserved end residues are part of each CDR3. D genes are given only for firm matches. The size of a clone is reported for some rows only, either as once, few or many, or as a class for expanded clones.

>.|TRBV21-1|.|TRBJ2-2
TGTGCCAGCAGCAAAGCGTGTGAGCGGGAGGGCCTAGAGAACACCGGGGAGCTGTTTTTT
CASSKACEREGLENTGELFF
>.|TRBV6-1|.|TRBJ2-7
TGTGCCAGCAGTGAAGCGCTGTTCCCCGAGCAGTACTTC
CASSEALFPEQYF
>.|TRBV18|.|TRBJ2-5
TGTGCCAGCGCACCTGTTGTGGGGGCAGTCGCAGAGACCCAGTACTTC
CASAPVVGAVAETQYF
>few|TRBV11-3|.|TRBJ2-1
TGTGCCAGCAGCTTAGAACCGGGGACTGAGCAGTTCTTC
CASSLEPGTEQFF
>once|TRBV9|.|TRBJ1-3
TGTGCCAGCAGTCCCAGTGCTAGGGCCTACACCATATATTTT
CASSPSARAYTIYF
>.|TRBV18|.|TRBJ2-3
TGTGCCAGCTCACCAGCGTCCGTAGATACGCAGTATTTT
CASSPASVDTQYF
>.|TRBV7-2|.|TRBJ1-3
TGTGCCAGCAGCTTAGCGCCGGTGGTGCACACCATATATTTT
CASSLAPVVHTIYF
>.|TRBV5-1|.|TRBJ2-7
TGCGCCAGCAGCCCACGGGGGAGAAATGGCGAGCAGTACTTC
CASSPRGRNGEQYF
>.|TRBV7-2|TRBD1|TRBJ1-2
TGTGCCAGCAGCTTAGTAGGGACAGGGGGCGACTATGGCTACACCTTC
CASSLVGTGGDYGYTF
>.|TRBV5-4|.|TRBJ1-1
TGTGCCAGCAGCTTGGACGGAATAACCATGAACACTGAAGCTTTCTTT
CASSLDGITMNTEAFF
>.|TRBV18|TRBD2|TRBJ2-2
TGTGCCAGCTCACCACCATATGCGGGAGGTGAGGCCGGGGAGCTGTTTTTT
CASSPPYAGGEAGELFF
>.|TRBV5-1|TRBD1|TRBJ1-2
TGCGCCAGCAGCTGGGACAGGGCGGGTGGCTACACCTTC
CASSWDRAGGYTF
>.|TRBV6-5|TRBD1|TRBJ2-4
TGTGCCAGCAGTTACCGAATACAGGGGAAAAACATTCAGTACTTC
CASSYRIQGKNIQYF
>.|TRBV29-1|TRBD1|TRBJ2-2
TGCAGCGCCCGACAGGGGGCCGGGGAGCTGTTTTTT
CSARQGAGELFF
>.|TRBV2|TRBD2|TRBJ2-2
TGTGCCAGCAGGATACTAGCGGCGAACACCGGGGAGCTGTTTTTT
CASRILAANTGELFF
>.|TRBV9|.|TRBJ2-1
TGTGCCAGCAGCACCTACAATGAGCAGTTCTTC
CASSTYNEQFF
>.|TRBV7-8|.|TRBJ1-2
TGTGCCAGCAGCTTAGGGACTTTAGCTAACTATGGCTACACCTTC
CASSLGTLANYGYTF
>.|TRBV19|TRBD2|TRBJ2-7
TGTGCCAGTAGTATTATTGCGGGAGGGCCCTACGAGCAGTACTTC
CASSIIAGGPYEQYF
>many|TRBV11-2|.|TRBJ2-2
TGTGCCAGCAGCTTAGCAGGTTACGGGGAGCTGTTTTTT
CASSLAGYGELFF
>.|TRBV7-2|.|TRBJ2-1
TGTGCCAGCAGCCCCCGGCCAGGCTTGGGTGAGCAGTTCTTC
CASSPRPGLGEQFF
>.|TRBV7-2|.|TRBJ1-3
TGTGCCAGCAGCTCATTCGACAGCTCTGGAAACACCATATATTTT
CASSSFDSSGNTIYF
>.|TRBV7-2|TRBD2|TRBJ2-7
TGTGCCAGCAGCCAAGGGACTAGCGGGAATCTGGCTCGGTACTTC
CASSQGTSGNLARYF
>.|TRBV6-6|TRBD1|TRBJ1-2
TGTGCCAGCAGTTACTCCCCAGGGGGGGTTTCAGGCTACACCTTC
CASSYSPGGVSGYTF
>.|TRBV5-4|.|TRBJ2-3
TGTGCCAGCAGCCGCGACCCTTCTCGCCTAGGAGAGCAGTATTTT
CASSRDPSRLGEQYF
>.|TRBV6-1|.|TRBJ1-5
TGTGCCAGCAGTGAAGAGCGGGGGCGCGGGCAGCCCCAGCATTTT
CASSEERGRGQPQHF
>.|TRBV28|.|TRBJ2-7
TGTGCCAGCAGTTTTAAGCTAGGGAGTTTGAACTACGAGCAGTACTTC
CASSFKLGSLNYEQYF
>.|TRBV30|.|TRBJ1-3
TGTGCCTGGGCCTCTACGGTGGGGGGAAACACCATATATTTT
CAWASTVGGNTIYF
>.|TRBV2|TRBD1|TRBJ1-1
TGTGCCAGCAGTGTGTCGCCCCCCCGACAGGGGCCCACTGAAGCTTTCTTT
CASSVSPPRQGPTEAFF
>.|TRBV6-6|.|TRBJ2-3
TGTGCCAGCAGCTTGGCAGTAGCACCTACGCAGTATTTT
CASSLAVAPTQYF
>.|TRBV5-1|.|TRBJ2-1
TGCGCCAGCAAGAGGCGGGATGAGGGGGTGGACAATGAGCAGTTCTTC
CASKRRDEGVDNEQFF
>.|TRBV5-6|.|TRBJ2-5
TGTGCCAGCAGCTTCGGACGGGCTGGGCTGGGAGAGACCCAGTACTTC
CASSFGRAGLGETQYF
>.|TRBV28|.|TRBJ2-3
TGTGCCAGCGTTGGTGGGGGCGCGGGCACAGATACGCAGTATTTT
CASVGGGAGTDTQYF
>few|TRBV29-1|.|TRBJ2-7
TGCAGCGTTGTTGTGGTTTCTAACCCCTACGAGCAGTACTTC
CSVVVVSNPYEQYF
>.|TRBV7-9|.|TRBJ1-2
TGTGCCAGCAGCTTAGGGGCAGGGAGCTATGGCTACACCTTC
CASSLGAGSYGYTF
>.|TRBV6-5|.|TRBJ2-1
TGTGCCAGCAGTTACTCGATTAACGGGGCGAATGAGCAGTTCTTC
CASSYSINGANEQFF
>.|TRBV28|TRBD1|TRBJ1-2
TGTGCCAGCAGTTTAGCCCCGGACAGGGGATACTATGGCTACACCTTC
CASSLAPDRGYYGYTF
>.|TRBV14|.|TRBJ1-4
TGTGCCAGCAGCTCCCGGGGGACTAATGAAAAACTGTTTTTT
CASSSRGTNEKLFF
>.|TRBV10-3|TRBD1|TRBJ2-7
TGTGCCATCAGACGGACAGGGCGGACCTACGAGCAGTACTTC
CAIRRTGRTYEQYF
>.|TRBV29-1|TRBD1|TRBJ1-2
TGCAGCGTTAACAGGGGAGTCGGCTATGGCTACACCTTC
CSVNRGVGYGYTF
>.|TRBV6-1|TRBD1|TRBJ1-4
TGTGCCAGCAGCGAGGACAGGGTTAATGAAAAACTGTTTTTT
CASSEDRVNEKLFF
>.|TRBV6-6|.|TRBJ1-2
TGTGCCAGCAAGGACGGAATAATTGTTGGAGGCTACACCTTC
CASKDGIIVGGYTF
>.|TRBV29-1|TRBD1|TRBJ1-2
TGCAGCGTTGAAGTCGCAGGACAGGGAGGCTACACCTTC
CSVEVAGQGGYTF
>many|TRBV2|.|TRBJ1-2
TGTGCCAGCAGCGTTTCAATTAAGGGCTACACCTTC
CASSVSIKGYTF
>few|TRBV5-1|.|TRBJ1-1
TGCGCCAGCAGCTTGAAAGGGGACACTGAAGCTTTCTTT
CASSLKGDTEAFF
>.|TRBV19|.|TRBJ2-2
TGTGCCAGTAGTATTTCGTCCGGGGGCGCGGAGCTGTTTTTT
CASSISSGGAELFF
>.|TRBV29-1|TRBD1|TRBJ2-7
TGCAGCGTTGAAGGGGGCCAGGGGGTGAACGAGCAGTACTTC
CSVEGGQGVNEQYF
>.|TRBV18|.|TRBJ2-7
TGTGCCAGCTCACCCCGGGGGTCCCCCTCCTACGAGCAGTACTTC
CASSPRGSPSYEQYF
>.|TRBV5-1|.|TRBJ2-7
TGCGCCAGCAGCGGCAACCCGGGACTTCGTATGGGGTCCTACGAGCAGTACTTC
CASSGNPGLRMGSYEQYF
>many|TRBV12-5|.|TRBJ1-2
TGTGCTAGTGGTTTCACAGGGAGCTATGGCTACACCTTC
CASGFTGSYGYTF
>.|TRBV7-3|.|TRBJ2-3
TGTGCCAGCAGCTTATGGGGTCAGAGCACAGATACGCAGTATTTT
CASSLWGQSTDTQYF
>.|TRBV4-3|.|TRBJ1-2
TGCGCCAGCAGCCAAGTTCTCCTACCTTACTATGGCTACACCTTC
CASSQVLLPYYGYTF
>.|TRBV7-8|TRBD2|TRBJ2-7
TGTGCCAGCAGCTCCGGACTAGCGGGGCTCCTTTCCTACGAGCAGTACTTC
CASSSGLAGLLSYEQYF
>.|TRBV10-3|TRBD1|TRBJ1-1
TGTGCCATCAGTGAGTCGGCTGGACAGGGTATGAACACTGAAGCTTTCTTT
CAISESAGQGMNTEAFF
>.|TRBV10-3|.|TRBJ2-7
TGTGCCATCAGTGAGGGGGGCGCGGGGTTCGAGCAGTACTTC
CAISEGGAGFEQYF
>.|TRBV25-1|.|TRBJ1-1
TGTGCCAGCAGTTCATCTACCAGGAACACTGAAGCTTTCTTT
CASSSSTRNTEAFF